Below, 5 T cell receptor beta chains from the same sample are listed, as sequenced in a study of cytomegalovirus exposure and HLA in healthy donors. The PCR had 60 Vbeta and 13 Jbeta primers. The protocol was immunoSEQ multiplex PCR, while the TCRdb copy is restricted to in-frame clones and leaves out a portion. The data contain about 220,000 clones, 82% of them singletons. The sample comprised PBMCs. The receptor source for this set is a woman between 40 and 55 years old in good health and CMV-seropositive.

The V and J genes are TRBV19 and TRBJ1-3, with 7 nucleotides matching TRBD1. The CDR3 length is 16 residues. J gave up 1 base and V 4 bases, and 7 bases lay outside the gene matches. Germline CDR1 is LNHDA and CDR2 is SQIVND (reference sequence). The CDR3 here is CASSTPRGQSGNTIYF. The CDR3 bases are TGTGCCAGTAGTACCCCCCGGGGACAGTCTGGAAACACCATATATTTT.

CDR3: CASSPDRGIEKLFF. The DNA for the CDR3 is TGCGCCAGCAGCCCAGACAGGGGGATCGAAAAACTGTTTTTT. The J gene is TRBJ1-4, the V gene TRBV4-1; 9 nucleotides agree with TRBD1. Germline loops: CDR1 MGHRA, CDR2 YSYEKL. The CDR3 sequence is 14 residues long. V gave up 4 bases and J gave up 8 bases; unmatched junction bases: 5.

The V call is TRBV7-9, the J call TRBJ1-4, with a tentative D call TRBD1 (5 bases). The CDR3 has 16 residues. Germline-derived CDR1 and CDR2 are SEHNR and FQNEAQ (reference sequence). Trimming pared 1 base from V and 5 bases from J, leaving 14 bases between. The CDR3 sequence is CASSLGRGPSNEKLFF. In DNA, the CDR3 is TGTGCCAGCAGCTTAGGGAGGGGTCCAAGCAATGAAAAACTGTTTTTT.

The chain joins TRBV5-1 to TRBJ2-5, with a weak D call TRBD2 (6 bases). This CDR3 is built from 14 residues. V lost 1 base and J 0 bases, leaving 7 bases between the germline ends. Germline loops: CDR1 SGHRS, CDR2 YFSETQ. The CDR3 DNA follows: TGCGCCAGCAGCTTGCGGGGGTACCAAGAGACCCAGTACTTC. As protein: CASSLRGYQETQYF. Based on the CDR3 plus reference TRBV5-1 and TRBJ2-5, the full variable domain is KAGVTQTPRYLIKTRGQQVTLSCSPISGHRSVSWYQQTPGQGLQFLFEYFSETQRNKGNFPGRFSGRQFSNSRSEMNVSTLELGDSALYLCASSLRGYQETQYFGPGTRLLVL.

J is TRBJ2-7 and V is TRBV5-1, with a tentative D call TRBD2 (5 bases). The V end lost 8 bases, the J end lost 1 base, and 16 bases lay between the germline ends. The length of the CDR3 is 14 residues. Germline CDR1 SGHRS, CDR2 YFSETQ. The CDR3 DNA reads TGCGCCAGTCATTTCGGGATTGGGTCCTACGAGCAGTACTTC. Residues: CASHFGIGSYEQYF.